This T cell receptor (beta chain) stems from a study of T cell clusters in autoimmune cytopenias. Study overall: A median of roughly 53,000 TRB reads per sample yielded a median roughly 2,500 distinct clonotypes.

One tube held mixed TRB-A and TRB-B primer pools for touch-down PCR. TCRdb reprocessed the multiplex PCR reads and stores each CDR3 protein as one record, lacking DNA. The specimen's table records under 4,500 distinct CDR3 sequences. Looked up from germline, CDR1 is SQVTM and CDR2 is ANQGSEA. The CDR3 has 13 residues. Tens of thousands of genome equivalents of blood DNA were amplified for TRB. Study-wide results and limits: Primary autoimmune cytopenia patients appeared to lack physiological T cell clusters present in healthy donors. Comparing secondary cytopenia with chronic lymphocytic leukemia showed no cluster-lack signature, apparently masked by lymphoma repertoire. TRB repertoire shifts in secondary cytopenia and chronic lymphocytic leukemia mostly reflected lymphoma, not autoimmunity.

Its frequency marks this clonotype as medium-sized. As yet, its antigen is unknown. The TCR originated in a human donor with an autoimmune cytopenia or autoimmune hepatitis (not recorded which). The chain couples TRBV29-1 to TRBJ1-2; the TCRdb D gene call, TRBD1, has no DNA to confirm it. Specimen: peripheral blood. CDR3 sequence: CSVDPGVNYGYTF. The variable domain in full, completed from reference TRBV29-1 and TRBJ1-2, reads SAVISQKPSRDICQRGTSLTIQCQVDSQVTMMFWYRQQPGQSLTLIATANQGSEATYESGFVIDKFPISRPNLTFSTLTVSNMSPEDSSIYLCSVDPGVNYGYTFGSGTRLTVV.